The TCR beta chain described here comes from a study of blood T cell repertoires in COVID-19 (dated by TCRdb to the early 2020s). At the level of the whole study: Collaborator samples came from the United States, Italy and Spain and covered acute and convalescent phases of COVID-19. The material from the prospective study consisted of cDNA or gDNA derived from T cells, B-cell-depleted T cells, or PBMCs. The dataset comprised deeply sampled blood TCRbeta repertoires from subjects exposed to, actively infected with, or recovered from COVID-19. A freely available public database, intended as a resource for researchers studying the immune response to SARS-CoV-2, is where the repertoires were released. Samples came from the ongoing ImmuneRACE study (first 160 participants) plus 1,254 subjects from 6 global collaborators. A de-identified subject ID, COVID-19 status, age in years and sex were almost always included in the sample metadata. Where available, HLA class I and class II types were taken from metadata supplied by the sample provider and were not determined by assay-based typing. What the research found in general, with its limitations: How much clinical and demographic metadata was included differed by source and by participant, and the metadata was provided uncurated.

From the cysteine up to the phenylalanine, the CDR3 has a length of 15 residues. CDR3 DNA is the only sequence kept; it has 45 bases, read in frame from the first base. The immunoSEQ Assay, a bias-controlled multiplex PCR, was used to amplify TCRbeta CDR3 regions from genomic DNA. The paper's processing steps were these. Nucleated cell counts per sample were estimated from amplification of reference gene primers within the assay. Sequence reads were collapsed and filtered to measure the absolute abundance of every unique TCRbeta CDR3 rearrangement. For each sample, productive Simpson clonality was calculated as the square root of Simpson's diversity index over productive rearrangements. TCRdb obtained this table from immuneACCESS and retained in-frame rearrangements with V and J assigned. These tables miss some clones; where compared with another copy, unresolved V genes account for less than half of the shortfall, and the remainder is unexplained. The V and J calls and clone size are taken from that table; D and trimming were inferred from the DNA. This sample gives more than 400,000 clones in total; approximately 90% of them show up just once. The top ten clonotypes cover roughly 0.72% of the sample.

Enrolling through a virtual design, the prospective study's participants ranged in age from roughly 18 to 89 years and lived across approximately 25 United States geographic areas. In the prospective study, cohorts were assigned on the basis of participant-reported clinical history obtained from a screening survey and a study questionnaire. For ImmuneRACE Cohort 3, a participant was defined as recovered based on two consecutive negative NP/OP PCR tests, clearance by a healthcare professional, or resolution of symptoms. In the prospective study, mobile phlebotomists collected whole blood, serum and a nasopharyngeal or oropharyngeal swab from each participant. Prospective study participants could optionally give additional blood draws and questionnaires over an approximately two-month period. Before DNA extraction, prospective study blood samples were shipped either frozen or at room temperature.

As to this clone: No antigen is known for it. Per-base qualities were not stored, and no clone one base away is much larger.

Source material: PBMCs or T cells enriched from blood (not recorded which). In this chain, TRBV21-1 is recombined with TRBJ1-3; the D call of TRBD1 is as the table states it, not checked on the DNA. TRBV21-1 is annotated as a pseudogene. The receptor was isolated from a woman between 18 and 29 years old who had recovered from COVID-19. The nucleotides read TGTGCCAGCAGCAATAACAGGGGGACTGGAAACACCATATATTTT. The resulting protein is CASSNNRGTGNTIYF.